This T cell receptor beta chain was captured by sequencing in a study of metastatic and nonmetastatic thyroid tumors (TCRdb year 2020). Regarding the research as a whole: For patients with malignant and with benign thyroid disease, the researchers compared repertoires between peripheral blood samples and tumor or nodule tissue samples.

This clone has a count of ten or more. Its antigen remains unidentified. One base away there is no much larger clone; base qualities are not given. V loses 2 bases, J loses 8 bases, and the germline ends lie 12 bases apart. The CDR3 contains 13 residues, cysteine and phenylalanine counted. The read is trimmed to its CDR3 DNA, 39 bases read in frame from base 1. The germline V gene (reference sequence) supplies CDR1 MNHEY and CDR2 SMNVEV. None of the patients had been given any treatment before thyroid surgery. Using T-cell receptor beta sequencing, the researchers looked back retrospectively at clinical samples from patients, gathered between about 2012 and 2019. What the work shows at the level of the full study, not this receptor alone: TCR beta diversity was reported as significantly higher in malignant tumors than in benign nodules, in both blood and tumor samples.

The method was PCR. The instrument given in TCRdb is Illumina HiSeq 4000. High-throughput sequencing was used to profile the TCR beta-chain CDR3 region of each patient. The study's own analysis went as follows. CDR3 differences across clinicopathological groups were used to build a classifier for discriminating distant-metastatic papillary thyroid cancer patients. Repertoire diversity was assessed with the Shannon index, and tumor-blood repertoire similarity with the Morisita-Horn index. TCRdb cleaned the public reads at Q25 with fastp, built clones with MiXCR and kept in-frame beta chains. Here the V and J calls rest on TCRdb's processing, not on the authors' analysis. The sample table contains 30,000 or so clones; only one count was recorded for approximately 32% of them. The top ten hold approximately 7.8% of the sample.

This clonotype originated in a female donor with papillary thyroid cancer or a benign thyroid nodule (not recorded which). Some clones in this sample may be carry-over from other donors' samples. The specimen sequenced was blood. Rearrangement joined TRBV27 to TRBJ1-2; the D gene assignment is ambiguous. The DNA is as follows: TGTGCCAGCAGTTTAGAGGAGAGAAGGGGCTACACCTTC. This sequence encodes CASSLEERRGYTF.